Presented here are 2 T cell receptor beta chains from one specimen sequenced in a study of control samples from healthy donors and cancer patients. The data were produced by immunoSEQ multiplex PCR, yet TCRdb's version contains in-frame clones alone and is incomplete. Seen here are tens of thousands of clones, around 90% observed once, and the top ten hold about 0.99%. Sequenced: PBMCs. The receptors stem from a man in his thirties or forties with colorectal cancer.

The V and J genes are TRBV27 and TRBJ1-1, with D possibly TRBD1 on 5 matching bases. The germline gives CDR1 MNHEY, CDR2 SMNVEV (reference sequence). This CDR3 spans 15 amino acids. V lost 7 bases to trimming and J lost 0 bases, with 15 bases between them. CDR3 DNA: TGTGCCAGCACCTCCTTCGACAGATTGAACACTGAAGCTTTCTTT. It is translated as CASTSFDRLNTEAFF.

This chain connects TRBV24-1 to TRBJ2-5; a possible D gene is TRBD1 (5 bases). Trimming stripped 4 bases from V and 0 bases from J, with 8 bases between. The CDR3 is made up of 14 amino acids. From germline, CDR1 is KGHDR and CDR2 SFDVKD. CDR3 nucleotides: TGTGCCACCAGTGACCCAGGGAACCAAGAGACCCAGTACTTC. It codes for CATSDPGNQETQYF.